Listed below are T cell receptor beta chains from one sample, sequenced in a study of cytomegalovirus exposure and HLA in healthy donors. Using immunoSEQ multiplex PCR, the repertoire was profiled, and TCRdb retains in-frame clones only, with some absent. The table counts 95,000 to 150,000 clones; less than 4.5% lies in the top ten. What was sequenced was PBMCs. The receptors shown here come from a man younger than 35 in good health and CMV-seronegative. CDR3s include the opening cysteine and the closing phenylalanine or tryptophan. The D gene is left open where the match is weak.

v_call	d_call	j_call	cdr3_nt	cdr3_aa
TRBV29-1	NA	TRBJ2-6	TGCAGCGTCGCCTGGGTAAAAACAGGCGGTGGGGCCAACGTCCTGACTTTC	CSVAWVKTGGGANVLTF
TRBV30	NA	TRBJ1-4	TGTGCCTTAAGGGAGGAAAAACTGTTTTTT	CALREEKLFF
TRBV21-1	NA	TRBJ2-7	TGTGCCAGCAGCAAAGGTACGCCGGGACAATACTTCTACGAGCAGTACTTC	CASSKGTPGQYFYEQYF
TRBV19	NA	TRBJ1-5	TGTGCCAGTAGTATACCCAGGCATAGCAATCAGCCCCAGCATTTT	CASSIPRHSNQPQHF
TRBV5-1	NA	TRBJ1-1	TGCGCCAGCAGCTTGGTCCTAGGGGGTCGTGAAGCTTTCTTT	CASSLVLGGREAFF
TRBV5-6	NA	TRBJ2-3	TGTGCCAGCAGCTTGGGGACGTTTGGGGCTGACACAGATACGCAGTATTTT	CASSLGTFGADTDTQYF
TRBV5-4	NA	TRBJ2-5	TGTGCCAGCAGCCCCCCTGGGGCCGCCGGCGGGACCCAGTACTTC	CASSPPGAAGGTQYF
TRBV15	TRBD2	TRBJ2-3	TGTGCCACCAGCATAGGACTAGCGGACACAGATACGCAGTATTTT	CATSIGLADTDTQYF
TRBV19	NA	TRBJ2-2	TGTGCCAGTAGTACCCAGGAATTATCGAACACCGGGGAGCTGTTTTTT	CASSTQELSNTGELFF
TRBV6-5	NA	TRBJ2-7	TGTGCCAGCAGTTACCCCTCGGGGGAGTTATCCTACGAGCAGTACTTC	CASSYPSGELSYEQYF
TRBV10-3	NA	TRBJ2-1	TGTGCCATCAGTTCCCAGAATGAGCAGTTCTTC	CAISSQNEQFF
TRBV6-5	NA	TRBJ2-3	TGTGCCAGCAGTTATCATCGGCGGGCTAAAATGGATACGCAGTATTTT	CASSYHRRAKMDTQYF
TRBV10-3	NA	TRBJ1-1	TGTGCCATCAGTGAGTCGATGGCAGTTGAAGCTTTCTTT	CAISESMAVEAFF
TRBV9	TRBD2	TRBJ2-1	TGTGCCAGCAGCGTAGGAGGACTAGCTAATGAGCAGTTCTTC	CASSVGGLANEQFF
TRBV5-6	NA	TRBJ2-5	TGTGCCAGCAGCCACCCGAGTGAGACAGCCCTTGAGACCCAGTACTTC	CASSHPSETALETQYF
TRBV4-1	NA	TRBJ1-3	TGCGCCAGCAGCCAATTAGGCGCCAGGGGAAACACCATATATTTT	CASSQLGARGNTIYF
TRBV14	TRBD1	TRBJ2-7	TGTGCCAGCAGTAAGGACAGGGGCTTATACGAGCAGTACTTC	CASSKDRGLYEQYF